This passage covers 29 T cell receptor beta chains from one sample sequenced in a study of cytomegalovirus exposure and HLA in healthy donors. The PCR employed 60 Vbeta primers together with 13 Jbeta primers. Generated by immunoSEQ multiplex PCR, the TCRdb table keeps only in-frame clones and is missing some. The sample shows some 100,000 clones, approximately 70% of them seen only once. Source material: PBMCs. These receptors all stem from a woman between 65 and 79 years old in good health and CMV-seropositive.

The V and J genes are TRBV4-1 and TRBJ2-5, with 10 bases fitting TRBD2. The germline V gene has CDR1 MGHRA and CDR2 YSYEKL. The ends lost 1 base at V and 4 bases at J; junction bases unmatched: 6. The CDR3 has 16 residues. The CDR3 loop is CASSQGPGLATETQYF. The CDR3 DNA is TGCGCCAGCAGCCAAGGACCGGGACTAGCGACAGAGACCCAGTACTTC.

V gene TRBV18 combines with J gene TRBJ1-4, with a tentative D call TRBD1 (5 bases). The V gene's germline CDR1 is KGHSH and CDR2 LQKENI. The CDR3 contains 16 residues. With 2 bases removed from V and 3 bases from J, the gap between germline ends came to 13 bases. The CDR3 spells CASSPERVGANEKLFF. DNA for the CDR3: TGTGCCAGCTCACCAGAGAGAGTAGGGGCTAATGAAAAACTGTTTTTT.

The chain employs TRBV11-2 and TRBJ2-5, with 8 bases identical to TRBD2. Germline V gene lookup returns CDR1 SGHAT and CDR2 FQNNGV. The CDR3 covers 13 residues. J was trimmed by 3 bases and V by 3 bases; bases with no gene match: 0. CDR3 nucleotide sequence: TGTGCCAGCAGCTTTAGCGGGGAAGAGACCCAGTACTTC. Protein product: CASSFSGEETQYF.

V gene TRBV29-1 combines with J gene TRBJ1-1; 8 bases line up with TRBD1. This CDR3 comprises 14 residues. V lost 4 bases and J lost 5; bases outside the gene matches: 9. Germline V CDR1 and CDR2: SQVTM, ANQGSEA. CDR3 coding DNA: TGCAGCGTTGTTCCCCCATACAGGGGGACTGAAGCTTTCTTT. Its translation: CSVVPPYRGTEAFF.

This chain links TRBV19 with TRBJ2-7; 7 nucleotides match TRBD1. V lost 4 bases, J lost 2 bases, and 5 bases stayed unmatched. In germline, CDR1 is LNHDA, CDR2 SQIVND (reference sequence). This CDR3 spans 14 amino acids. This CDR3 is CASSTPGQTYEQYF. As DNA, the CDR3 is TGTGCCAGTAGTACCCCGGGACAGACCTACGAGCAGTACTTC. Based on the CDR3 plus reference TRBV19 and TRBJ2-7, the full variable domain is DGGITQSPKYLFRKEGQNVTLSCEQNLNHDAMYWYRQDPGQGLRLIYYSQIVNDFQKGDIAEGYSVSREKKESFPLTVTSAQKNPTAFYLCASSTPGQTYEQYFGPGTRLTVT.

The chain links TRBV19 to TRBJ1-2; maybe TRBD1 (6 bases). CDR3 length: 15 residues. Germline V gene data show CDR1 as LNHDA and CDR2 as SQIVND (reference sequence). The ends were cut back, 1 base at V and 6 bases at J, with 15 bases in the middle. This CDR3 is CASSIGRGQSHGYTF. CDR3 nucleotides: TGTGCCAGTAGTATAGGCAGAGGACAGAGCCATGGCTACACCTTC.

The chain uses TRBV7-9 and TRBJ1-5; TRBD1 agrees at 9 bases. With 5 bases clipped from V and 0 bases from J, the junction kept 11 bases outside the gene matches. CDR3 length: 18 amino acids. Germline V lookup: CDR1 SEHNR, CDR2 FQNEAQ (reference sequence). CDR3 region: CASSTGQGLWDSNQPQHF. CDR3 coding DNA: TGTGCCAGCAGCACGGGACAGGGCCTATGGGATAGCAATCAGCCCCAGCATTTT.

The rearrangement joins TRBV10-3 to TRBJ1-2, with a weak D call TRBD1 (6 bases). Germline V lookup: CDR1 ENHRY, CDR2 SYGVKD. The V end was cut by 3 bases, the J end by 3 bases, with 11 bases between. The CDR3 consists of 14 residues. The chain's CDR3 is CAISDQGMYYGYTF. The DNA for the CDR3 is TGTGCCATCAGTGACCAGGGGATGTACTATGGCTACACCTTC.

The chain carries TRBV7-9 and TRBJ1-2, with TRBD1 identical over 7 bases. V was pared by 4 bases and J by 1 base, with 6 bases of the junction left unmatched. The CDR3 runs 15 residues. The germline CDR1 and CDR2 sequences are SEHNR and FQNEAQ (reference sequence). CDR3: CASSSQGKDNYGYTF. As DNA, the CDR3 is TGTGCCAGCAGCTCACAGGGGAAGGATAACTATGGCTACACCTTC.

This clone was observed once. The chain joins TRBV10-3 to TRBJ1-1, with 9 bases matching TRBD1. The CDR3 loop spans 14 amino acids. Germline lookup yields CDR1 ENHRY and CDR2 SYGVKD. Germline trimming cut 3 bases from V and 3 bases from J; bases unmatched to any gene: 2. The chain's CDR3 is CAISDTGGYTEAFF. In nucleotides, the CDR3 is TGTGCCATCAGTGACACAGGGGGCTACACTGAAGCTTTCTTT.

The gene calls are TRBV7-2 and TRBJ2-7; 11 bases agree with TRBD2. The CDR3 length is 14 residues. Per germline, CDR1 SGHTA and CDR2 FQGNSA. V trimming: 6 bases; J trimming: 2 bases; junction bases outside the gene matches: 3. The DNA of the CDR3 is TGTGCCAGCAGACTAGCGGGGGCAACCTACGAGCAGTACTTC. Translated: CASRLAGATYEQYF.

The CDR3 coding sequence is TGCGCCAGCAGCCGCACACAGGATTTCTCCTACGAGCAGTACTTC. Amino acids: CASSRTQDFSYEQYF. This chain uses TRBV5-1 with TRBJ2-7, with D possibly matching TRBD1 (5 bases). The CDR3 has 15 amino acids. Germline lookup yields CDR1 SGHRS and CDR2 YFSETQ. Deletions cut 4 bases from V and 0 bases from J, with 14 bases between.

The chain joins TRBV9 to TRBJ2-2; the D gene is possibly TRBD1 (6 bases). The CDR3 length is 17 residues. Deletions cut 3 bases from V and 2 bases from J, with 17 bases between. The V gene's germline CDR1 is SGDLS and CDR2 YYNGEE. DNA of the CDR3: TGTGCCAGCAGCGCAAGCCTCGGGACAACCAACACCGGGGAGCTGTTTTTT. This gives the protein CASSASLGTTNTGELFF.

This clone has only a few counts. The chain uses TRBV2 and TRBJ1-2; weak D call: TRBD1 (5 bases). The CDR3 loop spans 13 amino acids. V lost 7 bases and J lost 8, with 17 bases in between. Germline V gene sequence: CDR1 SNHLY, CDR2 FYNNEI. The CDR3 region is CASTPGGSVGYTF. In nucleotides, the CDR3 is TGTGCCAGCACTCCCGGGGGGAGTGTAGGCTACACCTTC. Variable domain in full (rest from reference TRBV2 and TRBJ1-2): EPEVTQTPSHQVTQMGQEVILRCVPISNHLYFYWYRQILGQKVEFLVSFYNNEISEKSEIFDDQFSVERPDGSNFTLKIRSTKLEDSAMYFCASTPGGSVGYTFGSGTRLTVV.

This clone has more than one count but fewer than ten. Other DNA variants within this sample encode the same CDR3. The chain combines TRBV7-2 with TRBJ1-1; TRBD1 might be the D (6 bases). The CDR3 covers 14 residues. Trimming left V 2 bases short and J 4 bases short, with 11 bases between. CDR1 SGHTA and CDR2 FQGNSA come from the germline V gene. CDR3: CASSLFTGSTEAFF. The CDR3 DNA sequence: TGTGCCAGCAGCTTATTTACAGGGTCCACTGAAGCTTTCTTT.

This clone appeared a few times. The chain is built from TRBV19 and TRBJ2-2; D is perhaps TRBD2 (6 bases). Germline V gives CDR1 LNHDA, CDR2 SQIVND (reference sequence). The CDR3 consists of 16 residues. V lost 7 bases, J lost 6 bases, and 21 bases lay in between. The CDR3 sequence is CASTPRGRWGAGELFF. The DNA of the CDR3 is TGTGCCAGTACCCCACGGGGTAGATGGGGGGCCGGGGAGCTGTTTTTT.

This clone was picked up a small number of times. The chain recombines TRBV10-3 with TRBJ1-5; tentative D call: TRBD1 (6 bases). The CDR3 covers 14 residues. Germline CDR1 is ENHRY and CDR2 is SYGVKD. Trimming left V 10 bases short and J 7 bases short, with 20 bases between. The CDR3 coding sequence is TGTGCCACCCGGGCGGGGGGCGCGGTCCAGCCCCAGCATTTT. It is translated as CATRAGGAVQPQHF.

The gene calls are TRBV6-5 and TRBJ2-3; D uncertain. The germline V gene encodes CDR1 MNHEY and CDR2 SVGAGI. The CDR3 totals 11 residues. Between the trimmed V and J ends, which lost 4 bases and 6 bases, there was a span of 5 bases. The CDR3 DNA reads TGTGCCAGCAGTTCCGTCGATACGCAGTATTTT. Protein sequence: CASSSVDTQYF.

The rearrangement joins TRBV7-8 to TRBJ1-3; 7 positions agree with TRBD1. The germline V gene encodes CDR1 SGHVS and CDR2 FQNEAQ. With 2 bases clipped from V and 0 bases from J, the junction kept 7 bases outside the gene matches. The CDR3 contains 17 residues. This CDR3 is CASSLTRQGLSGNTIYF. The CDR3 DNA follows: TGTGCCAGCAGCTTAACCAGACAGGGACTCTCTGGAAACACCATATATTTT.

J is TRBJ1-4 and V is TRBV6-5; a possible D gene is TRBD1 (5 bases). V was pared by 2 bases and J by 7 bases, with 14 bases between. Germline values: CDR1 MNHEY, CDR2 SVGAGI. This CDR3 contains 15 residues. The CDR3 sequence is CASSYKRGPGEKLFF. The DNA for the CDR3 is TGTGCCAGCAGTTACAAGCGGGGCCCAGGTGAAAAACTGTTTTTT.

The chain combines TRBV2 with TRBJ2-7; D is uncertain. The CDR3 contains 12 residues. Germline V gives CDR1 SNHLY, CDR2 FYNNEI. The ends were cut back, 7 bases at V and 6 bases at J, with 13 bases in the middle. The CDR3: CASMVRPGEQYF. The CDR3 region has the DNA TGTGCCAGCATGGTTAGGCCAGGCGAGCAGTACTTC.

V gene TRBV27 combines with J gene TRBJ1-5; 7 bases are shared with TRBD1. Germline V lookup: CDR1 MNHEY, CDR2 SMNVEV (reference sequence). CDR3 size: 15 residues. With V trimmed by 6 bases and J by 9 bases, 14 bases remained unmatched. CDR3 DNA: TGTGCCAGCAGGGCCATGACAGGGACGTTGCGGCCCCAGCATTTT. It translates to CASRAMTGTLRPQHF.

This clone was picked up a small number of times. The gene calls are TRBV7-9 and TRBJ1-6, with TRBD1 matching 10 bases. CDR1 and CDR2 from the germline V gene are SEHNR and FQNEAQ (reference sequence). The CDR3 spans 17 residues. V shed 5 bases and J 7 bases; nucleotides not matched to a gene: 11. The CDR3 reads CASSHPIKTGGNSPLHF. CDR3 nucleotide sequence: TGTGCCAGCAGCCACCCAATAAAGACAGGGGGCAATTCACCCCTCCACTTT.

This clone was counted between two and nine times. The V and J genes are TRBV27 and TRBJ2-7; 7 bases map to TRBD2. The J segment lost 2 bases and the V segment lost 0 bases, leaving 1 base of the junction unmatched. CDR1 and CDR2 from the germline V gene are MNHEY and SMNVEV (reference sequence). The CDR3 runs 14 residues. This chain's CDR3 is CASSLSGLAYEQYF. CDR3 nucleotide sequence: TGTGCCAGCAGTTTATCAGGACTAGCCTACGAGCAGTACTTC.

J is TRBJ2-3 and V is TRBV2; tentatively, D is TRBD1 (5 bases). CDR1 and CDR2 (germline): SNHLY, FYNNEI. The CDR3 has 15 amino acids. Trimming left V 6 bases short and J 2 bases short, with 15 bases between. The CDR3 bases are TGTGCCAGCAGAAGCCAGGGCTCACTCACAGATACGCAGTATTTT. This codes for CASRSQGSLTDTQYF.

The chain employs TRBV11-2 and TRBJ2-5; D ambiguous. The V gene's germline CDR1 is SGHAT and CDR2 FQNNGV. This CDR3 contains 15 residues. V was cut by 1 base and J by 2 bases, with 11 bases left in between. Written as DNA, the CDR3 is TGTGCCAGCAGCTTAGTGCTAGGCACACAAGAGACCCAGTACTTC. It specifies CASSLVLGTQETQYF.

This clone showed up just a few times. The chain employs TRBV20-1 and TRBJ1-1; 9 nucleotides align to TRBD1. The germline V gene has CDR1 DFQATT and CDR2 SNEGSKA (reference sequence). V shed 8 bases, J shed 5 bases, and the junction held 3 bases outside the gene matches. The CDR3 has 11 residues. Written as DNA, the CDR3 is TGCAGTTCACAGGGGGCGACTGAAGCTTTCTTT. This codes for CSSQGATEAFF.

The V call is TRBV18, the J call TRBJ1-6; D is unresolved. The V end was cut by 2 bases, the J end by 8 bases, with 7 bases between. Germline CDR1 reads KGHSH; CDR2 reads LQKENI. The CDR3 is 13 amino acids. The CDR3 region has the DNA TGTGCCAGCTCACCAGGAGGGCATTCACCCCTCCACTTT. Its translation is CASSPGGHSPLHF.

In the case of this clone: The sample contains more than one DNA sequence encoding this CDR3. V gene TRBV20-1 combines with J gene TRBJ1-2; D is perhaps TRBD1 (5 bases). The V gene's germline CDR1 is DFQATT and CDR2 SNEGSKA (reference sequence). The CDR3 runs to 11 residues. Trimming took off 1 base at V and 7 bases at J, with 7 bases between the two ends. The CDR3 sequence: CSARGGGGYTF. CDR3 nucleotides: TGCAGTGCTAGAGGGGGGGGTGGCTACACCTTC.